The 8 T cell receptor beta chains listed next were all sequenced from one sample in a study of immune characterization of retroperitoneal liposarcoma. Each CDR3 protein gets one entry after TCRdb re-called the PCR reads with MiXCR. The table has around 7,600 distinct CDR3 sequences, around 40% seen once. The sample comprised tumor tissue. The receptors were sampled from a male donor with retroperitoneal liposarcoma.

This sequence joins TRBV7-2 and TRBJ2-1; 9 positions match TRBD2. CDR1 and CDR2 (germline): SGHTA, FQGNSA. The CDR3 is 18 residues long. With V trimmed by 5 bases and J by 4 bases, 15 bases remained unmatched. CDR3 nucleotide sequence: TGTGCCAGCAGCCCACCCCCGGCGGGACTAGCCACATACAATGAGCAGTTCTTC. Protein: CASSPPPAGLATYNEQFF.

This chain connects TRBV10-3 to TRBJ2-7; 7 bases are a match to TRBD1. The CDR3 totals 12 residues. CDR1 ENHRY and CDR2 SYGVKD come from the germline V gene. The V and J ends lost 10 bases and 3 bases, in that order; junction bases with no gene match: 6. The CDR3 loop reads CATKRDSYEQYF. CDR3 nucleotides: TGTGCCACCAAACGGGACAGCTACGAGCAGTACTTC.

This rearrangement joins TRBV6-9 to TRBJ2-1; D gene uncertain. With the DNA end fitting TRBJ2-4 better, the J assignment may be wrong. There are 11 residues in the CDR3. The V gene's germline CDR1 is MNHGY and CDR2 SVAAGI. Here the CDR3 reads CASSSVGNQYF. DNA for the CDR3: TGTGCCAGCAGTTCGGTCGGAAATCAGTACTTC.

The chain employs TRBV10-1 and TRBJ2-1, with TRBD2 as a possible D gene (5 bases). CDR1 WNHNN and CDR2 SYGVQD come from the germline V gene (reference sequence). V shed 6 bases and J shed 7 bases, with 25 bases lying between them. The CDR3 runs to 17 residues. The CDR3 DNA sequence: TGCGCCAGCAGCGATCCCCACGGCACGGAGGCCCTGAATGAGCAGTTCTTC. Translation gives CASSDPHGTEALNEQFF.

This clonotype was counted only a few times. The V and J genes are TRBV27 and TRBJ2-1, with 11 bases that match TRBD2. The CDR3 contains 21 residues. Trimming cost V 2 bases and J 8 bases; bases outside gene matches: 23. Germline-derived CDR1 and CDR2 are MNHEY and SMNVEV (reference sequence). The CDR3 coding sequence is TGTGCCAGCAGTTTAAGGTCCTCTGGGGTTGTGGGGCTAGCGGGAGGAGATGAGCAGTTCTTC. It translates to CASSLRSSGVVGLAGGDEQFF.

This clonotype was observed a few times. CDR3 nucleotides: TGTGCCAGCAGTTTACAGCTAGCGGGAGGAGAGACCCAGTTCTTC. Its protein is CASSLQLAGGETQFF. V gene TRBV12-3 or TRBV12-4 combines with J gene TRBJ2-1; 11 bases map to TRBD2. Losses at the gene ends were 2 bases for V and 13 bases for J; bases not matched to a gene: 10. CDR3 size: 15 residues.

In its sample, this clonotype ranks as large. The rearrangement joins TRBV7-3 to TRBJ2-1, with 8 bases fitting TRBD1. Matching the DNA end better, TRBJ2-7 makes the J call doubtful. Per the germline V gene, CDR1 is SGHTA and CDR2 is FQGTGA. The CDR3 spans 16 residues. The CDR3 is CASSPNRHGQGREQYF. The CDR3 nucleotides are TGTGCCAGCAGCCCTAACCGGCATGGACAGGGTCGCGAGCAGTACTTC.

The chain couples TRBV6-5 to TRBJ1-6; a weak D match, TRBD1 (5 bases). Trimming pared 6 bases from V and 13 bases from J, leaving 31 bases between. The CDR3 totals 18 residues. Per the germline V gene, CDR1 is MNHEY and CDR2 is SVGAGI. As DNA, the CDR3 is TGTGCCAGCAGAAGAGGGGCCACCTGGCCTCAAACGGTCACCCCCCTCCACTTT. It codes for CASRRGATWPQTVTPLHF.